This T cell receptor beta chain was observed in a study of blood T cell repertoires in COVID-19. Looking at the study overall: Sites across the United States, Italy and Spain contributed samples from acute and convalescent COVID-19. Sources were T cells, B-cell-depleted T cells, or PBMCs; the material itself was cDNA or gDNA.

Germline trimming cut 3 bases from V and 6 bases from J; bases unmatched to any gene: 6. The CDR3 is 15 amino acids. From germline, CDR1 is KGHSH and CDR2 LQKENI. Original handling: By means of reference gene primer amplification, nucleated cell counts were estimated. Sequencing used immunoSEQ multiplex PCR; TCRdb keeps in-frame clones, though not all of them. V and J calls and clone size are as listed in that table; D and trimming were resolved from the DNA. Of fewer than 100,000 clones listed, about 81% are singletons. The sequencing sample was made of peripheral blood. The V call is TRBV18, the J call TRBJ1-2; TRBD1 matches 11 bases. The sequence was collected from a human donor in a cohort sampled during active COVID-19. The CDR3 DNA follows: TGTGCCAGCTCACCCGTCAGGACAGGGGGCGATGGCTACACCTTC. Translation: CASSPVRTGGDGYTF.